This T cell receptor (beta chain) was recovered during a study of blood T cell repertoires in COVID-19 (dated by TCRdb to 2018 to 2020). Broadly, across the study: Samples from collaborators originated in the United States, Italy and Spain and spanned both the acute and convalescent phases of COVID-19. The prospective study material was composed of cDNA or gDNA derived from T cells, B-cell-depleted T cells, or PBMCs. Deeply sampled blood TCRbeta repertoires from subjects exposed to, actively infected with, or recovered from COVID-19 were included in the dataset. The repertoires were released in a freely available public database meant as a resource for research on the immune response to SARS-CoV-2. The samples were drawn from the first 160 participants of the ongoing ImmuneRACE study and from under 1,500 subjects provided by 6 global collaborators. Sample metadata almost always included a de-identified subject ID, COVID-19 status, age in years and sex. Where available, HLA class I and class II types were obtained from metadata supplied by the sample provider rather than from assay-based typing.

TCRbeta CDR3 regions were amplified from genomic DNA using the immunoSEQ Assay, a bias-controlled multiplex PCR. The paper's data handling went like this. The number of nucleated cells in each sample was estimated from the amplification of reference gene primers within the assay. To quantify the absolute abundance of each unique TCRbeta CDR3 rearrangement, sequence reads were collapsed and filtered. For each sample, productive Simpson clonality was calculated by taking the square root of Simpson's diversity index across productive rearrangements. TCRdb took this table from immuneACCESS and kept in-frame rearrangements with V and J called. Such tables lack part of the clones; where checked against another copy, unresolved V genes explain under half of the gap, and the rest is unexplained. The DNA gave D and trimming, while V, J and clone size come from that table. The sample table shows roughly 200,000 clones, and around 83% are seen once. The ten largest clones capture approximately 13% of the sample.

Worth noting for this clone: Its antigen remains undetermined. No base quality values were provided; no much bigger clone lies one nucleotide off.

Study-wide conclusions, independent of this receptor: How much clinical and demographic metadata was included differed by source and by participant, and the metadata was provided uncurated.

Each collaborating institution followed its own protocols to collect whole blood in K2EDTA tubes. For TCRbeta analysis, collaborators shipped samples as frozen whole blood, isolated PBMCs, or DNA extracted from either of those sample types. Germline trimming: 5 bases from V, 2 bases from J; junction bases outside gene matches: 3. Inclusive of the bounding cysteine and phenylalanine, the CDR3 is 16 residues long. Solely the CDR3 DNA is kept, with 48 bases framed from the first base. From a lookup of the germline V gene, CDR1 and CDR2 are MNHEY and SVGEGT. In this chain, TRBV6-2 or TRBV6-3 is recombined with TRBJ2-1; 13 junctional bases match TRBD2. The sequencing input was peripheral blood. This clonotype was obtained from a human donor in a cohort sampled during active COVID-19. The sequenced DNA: TGTGCCAGCAGTAGACTAGCGGGAGGTCCCTACAATGAGCAGTTCTTC. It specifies CASSRLAGGPYNEQFF.